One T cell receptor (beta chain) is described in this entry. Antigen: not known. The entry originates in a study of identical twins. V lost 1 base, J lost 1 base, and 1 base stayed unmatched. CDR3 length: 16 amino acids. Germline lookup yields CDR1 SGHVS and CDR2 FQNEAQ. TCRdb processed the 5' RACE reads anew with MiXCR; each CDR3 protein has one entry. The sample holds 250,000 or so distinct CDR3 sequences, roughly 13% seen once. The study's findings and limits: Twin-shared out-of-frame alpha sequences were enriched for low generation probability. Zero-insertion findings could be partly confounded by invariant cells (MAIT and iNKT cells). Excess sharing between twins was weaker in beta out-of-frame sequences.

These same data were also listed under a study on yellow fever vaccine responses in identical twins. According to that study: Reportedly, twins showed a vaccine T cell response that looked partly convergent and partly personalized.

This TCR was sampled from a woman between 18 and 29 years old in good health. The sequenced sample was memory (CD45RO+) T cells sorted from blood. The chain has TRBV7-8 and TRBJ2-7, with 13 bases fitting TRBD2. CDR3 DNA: TGTGCCAGCAGCTTAGAACTAGCGGGAGGGTCCTACGAGCAGTACTTC. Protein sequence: CASSLELAGGSYEQYF.